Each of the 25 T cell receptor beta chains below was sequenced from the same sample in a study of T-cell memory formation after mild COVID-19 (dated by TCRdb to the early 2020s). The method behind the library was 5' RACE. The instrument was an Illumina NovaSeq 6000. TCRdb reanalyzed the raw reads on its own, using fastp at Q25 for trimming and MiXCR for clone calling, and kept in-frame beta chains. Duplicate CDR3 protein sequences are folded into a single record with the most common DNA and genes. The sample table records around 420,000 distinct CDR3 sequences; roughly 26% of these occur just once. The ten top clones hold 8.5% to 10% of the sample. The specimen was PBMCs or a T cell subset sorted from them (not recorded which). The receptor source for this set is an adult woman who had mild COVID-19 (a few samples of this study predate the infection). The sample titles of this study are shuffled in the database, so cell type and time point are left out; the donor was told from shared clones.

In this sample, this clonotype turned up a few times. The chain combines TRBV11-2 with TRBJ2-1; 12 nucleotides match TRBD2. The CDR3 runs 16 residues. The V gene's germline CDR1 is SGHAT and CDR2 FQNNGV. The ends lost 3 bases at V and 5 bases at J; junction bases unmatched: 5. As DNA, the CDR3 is TGTGCCAGCAGCTTCCAATGGACTAGCGGGAACAATGAGCAGTTCTTC. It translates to CASSFQWTSGNNEQFF.

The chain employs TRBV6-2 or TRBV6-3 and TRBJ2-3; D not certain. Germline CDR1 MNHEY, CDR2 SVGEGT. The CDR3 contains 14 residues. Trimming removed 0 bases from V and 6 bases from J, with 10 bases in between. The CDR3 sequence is CASSYSSVGDTQYF. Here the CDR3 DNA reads TGTGCCAGCAGTTACTCGAGTGTAGGGGATACGCAGTATTTT.

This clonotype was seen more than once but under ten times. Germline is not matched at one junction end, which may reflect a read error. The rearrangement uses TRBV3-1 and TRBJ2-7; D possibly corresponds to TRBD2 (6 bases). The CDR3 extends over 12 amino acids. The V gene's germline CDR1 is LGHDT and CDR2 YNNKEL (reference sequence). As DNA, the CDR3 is TGTGCCAGCAGCCCGGGACTCCTCGAGCGGTACTTC. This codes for CASSPGLLERYF.

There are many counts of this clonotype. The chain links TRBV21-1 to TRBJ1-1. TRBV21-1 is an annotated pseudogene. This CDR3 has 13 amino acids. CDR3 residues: CASSKALWGEAFF. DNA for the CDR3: TGTGCCAGCAGCAAAGCGCTTTGGGGTGAAGCTTTCTTT.

CDR3 in amino acids: CATSGVMRGGTDTQYF. CDR3 DNA: TGTGCCACCAGTGGGGTTATGAGGGGGGGAACAGATACGCAGTATTTT. The rearrangement links TRBV24-1 to TRBJ2-3; TRBD2 might be the D (7 bases). CDR1 is KGHDR and CDR2 is SFDVKD in the germline V gene. The CDR3 runs to 16 residues. The V end lost 5 bases, the J end lost 3 bases, and 17 bases lay between the germline ends.

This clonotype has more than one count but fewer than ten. Here the CDR3 reads CASSYVPLAGDGLDTQYF. CDR3 DNA sequence: TGTGCCAGCAGTTACGTCCCGCTAGCGGGGGACGGGCTGGATACGCAGTATTTT. The V call is TRBV6-6, the J call TRBJ2-3; TRBD2 agrees at 10 bases. From germline, CDR1 is MNHNY and CDR2 SVGAGI (reference sequence). V dropped 2 bases and J dropped 6; count of bases not matched to a gene: 14. The length of the CDR3 is 18 residues.

The CDR3 sequence is CASSFTGTGKAFF. CDR3 in DNA: TGTGCCAGCAGTTTCACCGGGACAGGTAAAGCTTTCTTT. The chain has TRBV6-2 or TRBV6-3 and TRBJ1-1; TRBD1 matches at 8 bases. V lost 4 bases, J lost 9 bases, and 7 bases stayed unmatched. In germline, CDR1 is MNHEY, CDR2 SVGEGT. This CDR3 is 13 amino acids long.

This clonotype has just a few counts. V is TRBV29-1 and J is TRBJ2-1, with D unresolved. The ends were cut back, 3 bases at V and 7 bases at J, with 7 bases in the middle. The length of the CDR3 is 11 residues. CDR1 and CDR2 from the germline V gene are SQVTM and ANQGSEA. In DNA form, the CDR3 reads TGCAGCGTTGATGCCTTAAATGAGCAGTTCTTC. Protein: CSVDALNEQFF.

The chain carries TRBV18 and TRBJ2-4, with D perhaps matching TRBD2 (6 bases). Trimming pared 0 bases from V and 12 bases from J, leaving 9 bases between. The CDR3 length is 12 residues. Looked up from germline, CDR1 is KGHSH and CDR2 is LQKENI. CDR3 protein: CASSPPNGGQYF. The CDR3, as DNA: TGTGCCAGCTCACCACCGAACGGGGGTCAGTACTTC.

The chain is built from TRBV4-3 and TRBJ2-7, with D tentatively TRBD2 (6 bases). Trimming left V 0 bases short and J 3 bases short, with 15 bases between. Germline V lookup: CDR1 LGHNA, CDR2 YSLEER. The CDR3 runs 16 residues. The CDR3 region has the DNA TGCGCCAGCAGCCAAGACCTAGGGACTGGAGACTACGAGCAGTACTTC. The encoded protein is CASSQDLGTGDYEQYF.

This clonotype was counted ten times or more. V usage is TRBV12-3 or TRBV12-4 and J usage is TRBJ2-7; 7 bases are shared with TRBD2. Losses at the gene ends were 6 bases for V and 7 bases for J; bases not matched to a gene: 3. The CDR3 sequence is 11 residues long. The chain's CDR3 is CASSPGGEQYF. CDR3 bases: TGTGCCAGCAGCCCGGGGGGAGAGCAGTACTTC.

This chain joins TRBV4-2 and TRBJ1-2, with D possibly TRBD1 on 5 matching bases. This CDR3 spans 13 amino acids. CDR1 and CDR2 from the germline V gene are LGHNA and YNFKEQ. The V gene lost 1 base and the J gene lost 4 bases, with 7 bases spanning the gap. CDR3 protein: CASSQAGTYGYTF. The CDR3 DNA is TGTGCCAGCAGCCAAGCAGGGACCTATGGCTACACCTTC.

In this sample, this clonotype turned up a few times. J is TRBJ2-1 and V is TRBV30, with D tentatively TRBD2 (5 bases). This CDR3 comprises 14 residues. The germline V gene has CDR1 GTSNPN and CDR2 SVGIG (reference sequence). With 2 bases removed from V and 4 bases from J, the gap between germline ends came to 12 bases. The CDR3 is CAWSRRTSYNEQFF. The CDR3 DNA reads TGTGCCTGGAGTAGGAGGACTTCATACAATGAGCAGTTCTTC.

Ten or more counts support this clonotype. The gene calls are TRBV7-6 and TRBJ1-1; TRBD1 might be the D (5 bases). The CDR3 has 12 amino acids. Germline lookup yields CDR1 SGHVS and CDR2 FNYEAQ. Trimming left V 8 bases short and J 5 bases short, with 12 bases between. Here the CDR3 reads CASSTGGTEAFF. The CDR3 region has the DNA TGTGCCAGCTCTACAGGTGGGACTGAAGCTTTCTTT.

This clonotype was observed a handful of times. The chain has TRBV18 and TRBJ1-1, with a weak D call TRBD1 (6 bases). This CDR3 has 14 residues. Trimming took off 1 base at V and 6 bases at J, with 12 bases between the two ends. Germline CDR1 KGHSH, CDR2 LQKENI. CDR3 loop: CASSPQQGSAEAFF. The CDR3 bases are TGTGCCAGCTCACCACAACAGGGCTCGGCTGAAGCTTTCTTT.

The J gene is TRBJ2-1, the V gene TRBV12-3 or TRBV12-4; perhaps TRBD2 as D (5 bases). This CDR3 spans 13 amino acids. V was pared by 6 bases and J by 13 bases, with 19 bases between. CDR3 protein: CASSPSDGMEQFF. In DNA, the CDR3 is TGTGCCAGCAGCCCCTCGGACGGGATGGAACAGTTCTTC.

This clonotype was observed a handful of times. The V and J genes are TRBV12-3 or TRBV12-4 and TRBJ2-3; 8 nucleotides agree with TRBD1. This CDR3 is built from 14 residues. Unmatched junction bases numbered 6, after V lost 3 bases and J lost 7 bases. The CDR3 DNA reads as TGTGCCAGCAGTTTCGACGACAGGGGAAATACGCAGTATTTT. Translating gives CASSFDDRGNTQYF.

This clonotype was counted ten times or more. This chain's CDR3 is CASRDRVGNEQFF. The CDR3 nucleotides are TGTGCCAGCAGGGACAGGGTCGGGAATGAGCAGTTCTTC. The V call is TRBV12-3 or TRBV12-4, the J call TRBJ2-1, with 8 bases fitting TRBD1. This CDR3 is built from 13 residues. The V and J ends lost 6 bases and 7 bases, in that order; junction bases with no gene match: 5.

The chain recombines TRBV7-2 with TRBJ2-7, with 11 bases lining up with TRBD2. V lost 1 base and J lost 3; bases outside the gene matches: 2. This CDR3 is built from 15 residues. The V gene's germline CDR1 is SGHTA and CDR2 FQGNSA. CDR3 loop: CASSLVLAGDYEQYF. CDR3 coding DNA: TGTGCCAGCAGCTTAGTACTAGCGGGAGACTACGAGCAGTACTTC.

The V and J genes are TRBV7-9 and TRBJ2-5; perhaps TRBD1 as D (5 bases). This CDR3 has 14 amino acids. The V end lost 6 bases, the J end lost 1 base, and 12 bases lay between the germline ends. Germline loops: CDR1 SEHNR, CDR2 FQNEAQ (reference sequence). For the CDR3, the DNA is TGTGCCAGCAGTCCTAAAAGGGGCCAAGAGACCCAGTACTTC. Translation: CASSPKRGQETQYF.

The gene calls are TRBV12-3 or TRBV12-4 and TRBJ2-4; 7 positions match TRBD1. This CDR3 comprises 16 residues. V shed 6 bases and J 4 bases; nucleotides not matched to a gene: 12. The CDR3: CASSPALDRQKNIQYF. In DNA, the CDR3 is TGTGCCAGCAGCCCAGCTTTGGACAGGCAAAAAAACATTCAGTACTTC.

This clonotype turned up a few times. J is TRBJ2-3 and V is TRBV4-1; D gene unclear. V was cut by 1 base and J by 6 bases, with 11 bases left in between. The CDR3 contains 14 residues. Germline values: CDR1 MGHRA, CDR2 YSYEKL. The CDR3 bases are TGCGCCAGCAGCCAAGTCAGGTTCTCTGATACGCAGTATTTT. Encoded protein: CASSQVRFSDTQYF.

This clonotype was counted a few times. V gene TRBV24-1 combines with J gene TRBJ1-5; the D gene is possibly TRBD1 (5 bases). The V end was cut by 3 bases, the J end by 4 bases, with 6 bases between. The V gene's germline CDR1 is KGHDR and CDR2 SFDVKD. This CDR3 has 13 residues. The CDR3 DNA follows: TGTGCCACCAGTGATCCAGGGAATCAGCCCCAGCATTTT. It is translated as CATSDPGNQPQHF.

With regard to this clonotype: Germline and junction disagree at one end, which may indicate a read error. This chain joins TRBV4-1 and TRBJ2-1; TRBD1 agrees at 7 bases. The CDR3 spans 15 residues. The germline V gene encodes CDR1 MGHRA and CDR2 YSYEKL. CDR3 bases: TGCGCCAGCAGTCAAGCTCCGGACAGGCGGGATGAGCAGTTCTTC. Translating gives CASSQAPDRRDEQFF.

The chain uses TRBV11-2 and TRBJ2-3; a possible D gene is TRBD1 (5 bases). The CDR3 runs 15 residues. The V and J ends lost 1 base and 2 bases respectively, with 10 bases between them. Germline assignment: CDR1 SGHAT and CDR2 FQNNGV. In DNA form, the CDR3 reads TGTGCCAGCAGCTTAGTAGGGGTCCCCACAGATACGCAGTATTTT. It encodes CASSLVGVPTDTQYF.